These 8 T cell receptor beta chains were all obtained from the same sample, sequenced in a study of T cell responses to AZD1222 COVID-19 vaccine. Sequencing was performed with immunoSEQ multiplex PCR; in TCRdb, only in-frame clones are kept and a portion is missing. The sample shows under 100,000 clones, about 88% of them seen only once. Specimen: peripheral blood, collected on day 0 of AZD1222 vaccination. These receptors were obtained from an adult in good health.

The chain employs TRBV19 and TRBJ1-6; no definite D call. V was clipped by 7 bases and J by 7 bases, with 17 bases between them. Germline V gene lookup returns CDR1 LNHDA and CDR2 SQIVND (reference sequence). CDR3 length: 15 residues. The CDR3 loop is CASTLTRRLNSPLHF. CDR3 nucleotides: TGTGCCAGTACCCTAACGAGGAGACTCAATTCACCCCTCCACTTT.

The chain has TRBV6-5 and TRBJ2-2; 9 nucleotides match TRBD2. The CDR3 runs to 16 residues. Per the germline V gene, CDR1 is MNHEY and CDR2 is SVGAGI. Trimming removed 0 bases from V and 5 bases from J; junction bases left unmatched: 4. The CDR3 sequence: CASSYSRGGRTGELFF. CDR3 sequence (DNA): TGTGCCAGCAGTTACTCGCGGGGGGGCCGGACCGGGGAGCTGTTTTTT.

The chain combines TRBV7-9 with TRBJ1-5, with 11 bases lining up with TRBD1. CDR3 size: 18 residues. V gave up 1 base and J gave up 8 bases; unmatched junction bases: 13. The germline V gene encodes CDR1 SEHNR and CDR2 FQNEAQ (reference sequence). The CDR3 protein is CASSLGISGTGGLEPQHF. CDR3 nucleotides: TGTGCCAGCAGCTTAGGGATATCCGGGACAGGGGGTTTAGAGCCCCAGCATTTT.

The chain uses TRBV10-3 and TRBJ2-7; D might be TRBD1 (6 bases). V was trimmed by 4 bases and J by 2 bases, leaving 12 bases between them. The CDR3 length is 14 residues. The germline gives CDR1 ENHRY, CDR2 SYGVKD. This chain's CDR3 is CAISGGQMTYEQYF. In nucleotides, the CDR3 is TGTGCCATCAGTGGAGGACAGATGACCTACGAGCAGTACTTC.

In this sample, this clone turned up once. This sequence joins TRBV27 and TRBJ1-6, with a weak D call TRBD1 (5 bases). The germline V gene has CDR1 MNHEY and CDR2 SMNVEV (reference sequence). The CDR3 has 17 residues. Trimming removed 1 base from V and 3 bases from J, with 13 bases in between. The CDR3 region has the DNA TGTGCCAGCAGTTTATATCTCCGGGGCATCTATAATTCACCCCTCCACTTT. Protein: CASSLYLRGIYNSPLHF.

The gene calls are TRBV9 and TRBJ1-3; D is unclear. V shed 3 bases and J shed 5 bases, with 9 bases lying between them. CDR1 SGDLS and CDR2 YYNGEE come from the germline V gene. CDR3 length: 13 residues. In DNA form, the CDR3 reads TGTGCCAGCAGCGACCCGACACGAAACACCATATATTTT. It translates to CASSDPTRNTIYF.

This clone was counted a single time. The V call is TRBV25-1, the J call TRBJ2-1; possibly TRBD1 for D (5 bases). The CDR3 has 11 amino acids. Per germline, CDR1 MGHDK and CDR2 SYGVNS. V lost 8 bases to trimming and J lost 9 bases, with 11 bases between them. CDR3 region: CASGLGAEQFF. In DNA form, the CDR3 reads TGTGCCAGCGGCCTAGGGGCTGAGCAGTTCTTC. Full variable domain (rest looked up from reference TRBV25-1 and TRBJ2-1): EADIYQTPRYLVIGTGKKITLECSQTMGHDKMYWYQQDPGMELHLIHYSYGVNSTEKGDLSSESTVSRIRTEHFPLTLESARPSHTSQYLCASGLGAEQFFGPGTRLTVL.

The rearrangement links TRBV18 to TRBJ2-2, with 7 bases matching TRBD1. This CDR3 is built from 17 residues. The ends lost 3 bases at V and 5 bases at J; junction bases unmatched: 12. Per the germline V gene, CDR1 is KGHSH and CDR2 is LQKENI. CDR3 sequence reads: CASSPLDRQGLTGELFF. For the CDR3, the DNA is TGTGCCAGCTCACCGCTGGACAGGCAGGGCCTAACCGGGGAGCTGTTTTTT. Drawing the rest from reference TRBV18 and TRBJ2-2, the complete variable domain is NAGVMQNPRHLVRRRGQEARLRCSPMKGHSHVYWYRQLPEEGLKFMVYLQKENIIDESGMPKERFSAEFPKEGPSILRIQQVVRGDSAAYFCASSPLDRQGLTGELFFGEGSRLTVL.